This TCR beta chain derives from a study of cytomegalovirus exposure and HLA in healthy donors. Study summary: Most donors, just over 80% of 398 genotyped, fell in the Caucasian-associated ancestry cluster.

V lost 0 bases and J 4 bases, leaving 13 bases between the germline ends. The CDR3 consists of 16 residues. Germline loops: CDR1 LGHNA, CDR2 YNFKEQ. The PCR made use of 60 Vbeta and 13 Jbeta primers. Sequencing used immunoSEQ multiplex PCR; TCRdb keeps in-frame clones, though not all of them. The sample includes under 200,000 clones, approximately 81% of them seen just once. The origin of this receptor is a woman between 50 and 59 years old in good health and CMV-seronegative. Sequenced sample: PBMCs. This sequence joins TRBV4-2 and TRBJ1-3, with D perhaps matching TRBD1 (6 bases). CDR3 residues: CASSQDPQGTGNTIYF. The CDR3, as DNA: TGTGCCAGCAGCCAAGATCCGCAGGGGACCGGAAACACCATATATTTT.